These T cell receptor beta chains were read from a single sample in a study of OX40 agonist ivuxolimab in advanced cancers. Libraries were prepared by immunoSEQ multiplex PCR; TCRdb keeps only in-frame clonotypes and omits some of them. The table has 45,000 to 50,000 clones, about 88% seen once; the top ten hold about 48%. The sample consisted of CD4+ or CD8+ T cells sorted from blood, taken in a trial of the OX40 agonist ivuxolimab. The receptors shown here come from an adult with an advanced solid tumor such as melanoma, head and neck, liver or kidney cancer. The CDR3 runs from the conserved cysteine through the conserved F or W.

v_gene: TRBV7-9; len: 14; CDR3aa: CANTGHRNTGELFF
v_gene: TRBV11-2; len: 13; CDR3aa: CASSLDQGNEQFF
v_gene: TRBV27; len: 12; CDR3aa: CASSPGNQPQHF
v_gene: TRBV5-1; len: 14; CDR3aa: CASSSLSSYNEQFF
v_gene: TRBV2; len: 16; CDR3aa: CASRSEMRTVRETQYF
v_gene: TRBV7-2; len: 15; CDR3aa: CASSWGPGGNQPQHF
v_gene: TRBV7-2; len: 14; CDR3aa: CASSLAGHQETQYF
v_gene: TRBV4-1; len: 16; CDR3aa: CASSQEGVGTGNIQYF
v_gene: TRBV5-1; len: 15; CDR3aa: CASSIGAKVSYEQYF
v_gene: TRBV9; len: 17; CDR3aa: CASSVATGAANTGELFF